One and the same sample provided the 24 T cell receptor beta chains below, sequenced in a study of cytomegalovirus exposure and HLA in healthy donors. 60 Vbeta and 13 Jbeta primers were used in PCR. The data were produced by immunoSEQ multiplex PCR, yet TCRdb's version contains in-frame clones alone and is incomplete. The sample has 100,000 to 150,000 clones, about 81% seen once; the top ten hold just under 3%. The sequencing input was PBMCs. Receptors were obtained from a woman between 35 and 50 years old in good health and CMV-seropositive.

CDR3: CASSISGTGGGETQYF. CDR3 in DNA: TGTGCCAGTAGTATCTCGGGGACAGGGGGCGGTGAGACCCAGTACTTC. The chain has TRBV19 and TRBJ2-5, with TRBD1 matching over 12 bases. Germline lookup yields CDR1 LNHDA and CDR2 SQIVND (reference sequence). The length of the CDR3 is 16 residues. The V segment lost 3 bases and the J segment 5 bases; nucleotides outside the gene matches: 7.

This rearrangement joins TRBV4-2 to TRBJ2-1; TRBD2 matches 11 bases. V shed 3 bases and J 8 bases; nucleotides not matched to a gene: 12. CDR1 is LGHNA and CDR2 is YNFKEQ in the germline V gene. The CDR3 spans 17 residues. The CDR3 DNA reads TGTGCCAGCAGCCACGTCGAACTAGCGGGAGCTTTCGATGAGCAGTTCTTC. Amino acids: CASSHVELAGAFDEQFF.

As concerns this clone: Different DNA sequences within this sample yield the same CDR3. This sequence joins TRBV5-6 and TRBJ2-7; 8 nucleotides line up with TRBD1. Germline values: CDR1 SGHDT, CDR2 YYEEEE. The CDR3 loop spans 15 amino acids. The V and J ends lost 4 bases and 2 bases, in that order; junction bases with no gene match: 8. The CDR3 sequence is CASSLDRVSPYEQYF. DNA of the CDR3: TGTGCCAGCAGCCTGGACAGGGTAAGTCCCTACGAGCAGTACTTC.

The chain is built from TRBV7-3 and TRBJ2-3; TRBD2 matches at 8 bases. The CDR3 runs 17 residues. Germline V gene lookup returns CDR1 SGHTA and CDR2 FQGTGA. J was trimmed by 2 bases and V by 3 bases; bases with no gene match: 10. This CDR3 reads CASSLAQAGVSTDTQYF. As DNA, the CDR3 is TGTGCCAGCAGCTTGGCCCAAGCGGGAGTGTCCACAGATACGCAGTATTTT.

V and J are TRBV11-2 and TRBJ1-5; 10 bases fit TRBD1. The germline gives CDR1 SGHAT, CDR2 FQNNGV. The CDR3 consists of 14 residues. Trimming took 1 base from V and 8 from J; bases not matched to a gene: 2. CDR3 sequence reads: CASSLGQGAEPQHF. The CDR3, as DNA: TGTGCCAGCAGCTTAGGACAGGGGGCAGAGCCCCAGCATTTT.

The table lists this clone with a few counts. As DNA, the CDR3 is TGTGCCAGCAGCACGAGGACTAGCGGGGGCACAGATACGCAGTATTTT. It codes for CASSTRTSGGTDTQYF. The rearrangement joins TRBV7-8 to TRBJ2-3; 12 bases match TRBD2. The germline V gene has CDR1 SGHVS and CDR2 FQNEAQ. There are 16 residues in the CDR3. V dropped 5 bases and J dropped 1; count of bases not matched to a gene: 4. Full variable domain (outside the CDR3, taken from reference TRBV7-8 and TRBJ2-3): GAGVSQSPRYKVAKRGQDVALRCDPISGHVSLFWYQQALGQGPEFLTYFQNEAQLDKSGLPSDRFFAERPEGSVSTLKIQRTQQEDSAVYLCASSTRTSGGTDTQYFGPGTRLTVL.

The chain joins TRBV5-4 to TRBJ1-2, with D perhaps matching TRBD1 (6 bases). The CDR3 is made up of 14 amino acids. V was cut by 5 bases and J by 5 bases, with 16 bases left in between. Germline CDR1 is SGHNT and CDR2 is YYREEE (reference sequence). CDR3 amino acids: CASRLQGAGYGYTF. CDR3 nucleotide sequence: TGTGCCAGCAGATTACAGGGAGCGGGGTATGGCTACACCTTC.

The CDR3 nucleotides are TGTGCCACCAGTGGAGGACTGGCTAGCACAGATACGCAGTATTTT. Its translation: CATSGGLASTDTQYF. The J gene is TRBJ2-3, the V gene TRBV15; D might be TRBD2 (5 bases). CDR3 length: 15 residues. CDR1 and CDR2 (germline): LNHNV, YYDKDF (reference sequence). The germline V and J ends were trimmed by 6 bases and 0 bases, with 13 bases remaining between them.

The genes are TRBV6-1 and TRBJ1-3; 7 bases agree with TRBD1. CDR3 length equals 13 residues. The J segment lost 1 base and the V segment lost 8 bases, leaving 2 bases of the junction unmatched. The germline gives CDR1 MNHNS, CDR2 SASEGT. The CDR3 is CASDRESGNTIYF. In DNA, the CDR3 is TGTGCCAGCGACAGGGAATCTGGAAACACCATATATTTT.

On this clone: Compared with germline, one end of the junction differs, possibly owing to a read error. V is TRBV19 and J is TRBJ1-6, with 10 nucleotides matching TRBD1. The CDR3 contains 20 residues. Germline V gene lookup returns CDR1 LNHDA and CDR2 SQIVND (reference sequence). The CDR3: CASSVDLPGQGSSYNSPLHF. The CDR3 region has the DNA TGTGCCAGTAGTGTAGACCTCCCGGGACAGGGGAGCTCCTATAATTCACCCCTCCACTTT.

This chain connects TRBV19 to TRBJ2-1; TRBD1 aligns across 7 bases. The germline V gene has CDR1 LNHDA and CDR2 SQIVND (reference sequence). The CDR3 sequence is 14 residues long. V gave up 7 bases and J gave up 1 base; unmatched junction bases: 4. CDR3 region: CASTGTDSYNEQFF. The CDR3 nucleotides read TGTGCCAGTACCGGGACAGATTCCTACAATGAGCAGTTCTTC. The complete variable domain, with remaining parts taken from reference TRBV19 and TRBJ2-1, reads DGGITQSPKYLFRKEGQNVTLSCEQNLNHDAMYWYRQDPGQGLRLIYYSQIVNDFQKGDIAEGYSVSREKKESFPLTVTSAQKNPTAFYLCASTGTDSYNEQFFGPGTRLTVL.

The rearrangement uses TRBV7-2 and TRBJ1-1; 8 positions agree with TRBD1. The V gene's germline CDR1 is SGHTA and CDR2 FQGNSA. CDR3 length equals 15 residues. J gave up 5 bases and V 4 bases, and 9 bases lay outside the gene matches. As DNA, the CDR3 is TGTGCCAGCAGCTACAACCAGGGGGCTCGAACTGAAGCTTTCTTT. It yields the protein CASSYNQGARTEAFF.

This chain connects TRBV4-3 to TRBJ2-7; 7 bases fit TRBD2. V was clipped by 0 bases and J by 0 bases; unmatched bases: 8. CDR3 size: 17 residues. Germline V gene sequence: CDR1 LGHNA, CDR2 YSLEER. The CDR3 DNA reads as TGCGCCAGCAGCCAAGATACCTCCCCTAGCGGCTCCTACGAGCAGTACTTC. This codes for CASSQDTSPSGSYEQYF.

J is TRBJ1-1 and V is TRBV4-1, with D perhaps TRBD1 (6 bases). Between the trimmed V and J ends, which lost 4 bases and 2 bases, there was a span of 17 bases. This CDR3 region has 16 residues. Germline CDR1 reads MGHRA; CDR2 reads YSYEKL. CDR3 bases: TGCGCCAGCAGCCTGACTGGGGGCCAGCAAAACACTGAAGCTTTCTTT. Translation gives CASSLTGGQQNTEAFF.

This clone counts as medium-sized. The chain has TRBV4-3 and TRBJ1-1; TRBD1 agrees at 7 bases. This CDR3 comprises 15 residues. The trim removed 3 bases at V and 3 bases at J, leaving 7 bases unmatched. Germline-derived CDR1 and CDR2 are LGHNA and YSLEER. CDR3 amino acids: CASSQSTGADTEAFF. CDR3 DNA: TGCGCCAGCAGCCAGAGCACAGGGGCAGACACTGAAGCTTTCTTT.

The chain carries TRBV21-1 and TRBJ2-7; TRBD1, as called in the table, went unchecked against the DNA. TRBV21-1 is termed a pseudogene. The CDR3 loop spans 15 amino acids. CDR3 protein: CASSGRDTEAYEQYF. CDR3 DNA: TGTGCCAGCAGCGGACGGGACACCGAAGCCTACGAGCAGTACTTC.

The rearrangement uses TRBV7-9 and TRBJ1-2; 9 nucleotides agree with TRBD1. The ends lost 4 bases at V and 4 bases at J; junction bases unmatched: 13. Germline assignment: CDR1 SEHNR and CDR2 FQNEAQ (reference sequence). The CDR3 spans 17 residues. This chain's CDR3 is CASSSAPTGTGSYGYTF. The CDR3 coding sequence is TGTGCCAGCAGCTCCGCGCCCACCGGGACAGGGTCCTATGGCTACACCTTC.

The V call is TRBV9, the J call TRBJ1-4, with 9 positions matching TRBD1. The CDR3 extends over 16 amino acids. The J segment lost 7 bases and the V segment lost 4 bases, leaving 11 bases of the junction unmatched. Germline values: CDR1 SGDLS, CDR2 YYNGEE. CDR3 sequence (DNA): TGTGCCAGCAGCCCTCCGGGGGACAGGGACGGTGAAAAACTGTTTTTT. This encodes CASSPPGDRDGEKLFF.

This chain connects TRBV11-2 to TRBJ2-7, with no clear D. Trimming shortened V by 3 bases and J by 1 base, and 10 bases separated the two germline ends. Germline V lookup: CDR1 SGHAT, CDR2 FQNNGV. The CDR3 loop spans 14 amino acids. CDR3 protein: CASSLVPRSYEQYF. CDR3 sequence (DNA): TGTGCCAGCAGCTTGGTCCCCAGGTCCTACGAGCAGTACTTC.

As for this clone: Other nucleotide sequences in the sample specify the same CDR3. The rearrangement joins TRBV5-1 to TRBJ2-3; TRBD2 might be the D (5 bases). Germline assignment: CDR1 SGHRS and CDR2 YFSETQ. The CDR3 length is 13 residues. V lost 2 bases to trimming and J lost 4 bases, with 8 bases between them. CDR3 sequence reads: CASSLEGADTQYF. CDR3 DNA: TGCGCCAGCAGCTTAGAGGGTGCAGATACGCAGTATTTT.

Here the CDR3 reads CAWRDTSGHPYF. DNA of the CDR3: TGTGCCTGGAGGGATACCTCGGGACATCCTTACTTC. The genes are TRBV30 and TRBJ2-7, with D perhaps matching TRBD1 (6 bases). The germline CDR1 and CDR2 sequences are GTSNPN and SVGIG (reference sequence). Trimming pared 3 bases from V and 13 bases from J, leaving 19 bases between. The CDR3 contains 12 residues. Based on the CDR3 plus reference TRBV30 and TRBJ2-7, the full variable domain is SQTIHQWPATLVQPVGSPLSLECTVEGTSNPNLYWYRQAAGRGLQLLFYSVGIGQISSEVPQNLSASRPQDRQFILSSKKLLLSDSGFYLCAWRDTSGHPYFGPGTRLTVT.

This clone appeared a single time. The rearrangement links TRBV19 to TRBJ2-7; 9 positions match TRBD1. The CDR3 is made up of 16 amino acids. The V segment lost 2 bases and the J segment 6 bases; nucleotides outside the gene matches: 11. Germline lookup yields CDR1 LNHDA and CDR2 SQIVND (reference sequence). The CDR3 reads CASSISPDRGLAEQYF. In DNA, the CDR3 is TGTGCCAGTAGTATATCCCCGGACAGGGGCCTCGCCGAGCAGTACTTC.

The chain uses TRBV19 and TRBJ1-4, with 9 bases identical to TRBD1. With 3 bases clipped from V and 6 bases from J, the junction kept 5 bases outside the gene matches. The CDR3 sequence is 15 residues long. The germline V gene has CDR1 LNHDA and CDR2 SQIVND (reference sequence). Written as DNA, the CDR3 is TGTGCCAGTAGTATGAGGGGGACAGGGTATGAAAAACTGTTTTTT. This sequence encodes CASSMRGTGYEKLFF. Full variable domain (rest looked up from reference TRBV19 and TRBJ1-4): DGGITQSPKYLFRKEGQNVTLSCEQNLNHDAMYWYRQDPGQGLRLIYYSQIVNDFQKGDIAEGYSVSREKKESFPLTVTSAQKNPTAFYLCASSMRGTGYEKLFFGSGTQLSVL.

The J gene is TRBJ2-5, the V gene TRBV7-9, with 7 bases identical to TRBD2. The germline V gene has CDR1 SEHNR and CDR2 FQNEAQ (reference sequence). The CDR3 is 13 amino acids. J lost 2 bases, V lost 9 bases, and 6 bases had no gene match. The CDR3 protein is CASEGLPQETQYF. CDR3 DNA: TGTGCCAGTGAGGGACTACCACAAGAGACCCAGTACTTC.